This TCR beta chain was profiled in a study of blood T cell repertoires in COVID-19 (dated by TCRdb to the early 2020s). With respect to the entire study: Samples covering the acute and convalescent phases of COVID-19 were provided by collaborators in the United States, Italy and Spain. The prospective study material was composed of cDNA or gDNA derived from T cells, B-cell-depleted T cells, or PBMCs. The dataset comprised deeply sampled blood TCRbeta repertoires from subjects exposed to, actively infected with, or recovered from COVID-19. The repertoires were released in a freely available public database meant as a resource for research on the immune response to SARS-CoV-2. The samples were drawn from the first 160 participants of the ongoing ImmuneRACE study and from some 1,300 subjects provided by 6 global collaborators. Sample metadata almost always included a de-identified subject ID, COVID-19 status, age in years and sex. HLA class I and class II types, where available, came from metadata supplied by the sample provider rather than from assay-based typing. Results the study describes overall, beyond this receptor: How much clinical and demographic metadata was included differed by source and by participant, and the metadata was provided uncurated.

Of note for this clone: It has no known antigen specificity. It has no much larger one-base neighbor in the sample; base qualities were not kept.

According to the germline V gene, CDR1 reads SGDLS and CDR2 reads YYNGEE. The CDR3 contains 16 residues, cysteine and phenylalanine counted. Kept here is only the CDR3 DNA, which spans 48 bases and is read in frame from base 1. Compared with germline, V lacks 4 bases and J lacks 6 bases; bases without a gene match: 12. The immunoSEQ Assay, a bias-controlled multiplex PCR, was used to amplify TCRbeta CDR3 regions from genomic DNA. In the paper's pipeline: The number of nucleated cells in each sample was estimated from the amplification of reference gene primers within the assay. Sequence reads were collapsed and filtered to measure the absolute abundance of every unique TCRbeta CDR3 rearrangement. For each sample, productive Simpson clonality was calculated by taking the square root of Simpson's diversity index across productive rearrangements. This is the immuneACCESS table as TCRdb keeps it, with only in-frame sequences that have V and J called. A part of the clones is gone; compared with another copy, unresolved V genes explain less than half, and the rest is unexplained. That table is the source of V, J and clone size, and D and trimming were worked out from the DNA. Here the sample has about 210,000 clones; 86% occur a single time. 3.5% to 5.5% of the sample is held by the ten biggest clonotypes.

Participants in the prospective study were enrolled through a virtual design, were aged roughly 18 to 100 years, and lived in approximately 24 United States geographic areas. Cohort assignment in the prospective study relied on participant-reported clinical history from a screening survey and a study questionnaire. Exposed participants had been in contact, within 2 weeks of entering the study, with a person who had a PCR-confirmed or clinician-diagnosed case of COVID-19. In the prospective study, whole blood, serum and a nasopharyngeal or oropharyngeal swab were collected from each participant by mobile phlebotomists. Prospective study participants could optionally give additional blood draws and questionnaires over an approximately 2-month period. Prospective study blood samples were shipped either frozen or at room temperature before DNA extraction.

This receptor chain uses TRBV9 and TRBJ1-2; the junction holds 10 bases that match TRBD1. The clonotype comes from a young woman who had been exposed to COVID-19. The sequencing input was PBMCs or T cells enriched from blood (not recorded which). The CDR3 protein: CASSRDRDRGWNGYTF. At the DNA level, the sequence is TGTGCCAGCAGCCGAGACCGGGACAGGGGATGGAATGGCTACACCTTC.